This TCR beta chain was sequenced in a study of human T cells and chemical hapten exposure. CDR3 size: 11 residues. The germline V gene encodes CDR1 SNHLY and CDR2 FYNNEI. The V and J ends lost 11 bases and 14 bases respectively, with 21 bases between them. Study-level results: Positive correlation was observed between PT1 expanded TCR counts and patch test score.

This clonotype was detected many times. Its matching antigen is unknown. Time point: pre-sensitization, week 0. Treatment given: therapeutic diphenylcyclopropenone sensitization with weekly scalp DPC. Unfractionated whole blood served as the source for total RNA extraction. Per the original data handling: Sampled TCR counts reached a median of roughly 100,000 per sample, with values ranging from about 20,000 to 750,000. One entry per CDR3 protein results from TCRdb running MiXCR on the RACE reads. TCRdb assigned the V and J calls; the authors' analysis was not used. This repertoire shows 30,000 to 40,000 distinct CDR3 sequences, 12% found once; its top ten account for more than 1.5%.

The sequencing here drew on whole blood, taken in connection with sensitization to the hapten diphenylcyclopropenone (DPC). The rearrangement links TRBV2 to TRBJ1-2; D remains unclear. This clonotype was sampled from a woman aged 40-49 years with alopecia areata. Some clones in this sample may be carry-over from other donors' samples. The CDR3 region is CAYTGSNLMTF. CDR3 coding DNA: TGTGCCTATACCGGGTCAAATCTGATGACCTTC.